This paragraph covers one T cell receptor (beta chain) sequence. Antigen specificity is unknown. This sample was taken from a study of long-term antiretroviral therapy in people with HIV. Whole-study findings and limits: Researchers lacked any data on ART adherence, viral resistance or therapy changes. Clonotypes expanded prior to ART showed repertoire dominance at all sampled time points.

The libraries were made with immunoSEQ v3.0 at survey level. Data came from immunoSEQ multiplex PCR; TCRdb stores just in-frame clones and leaves some out. The data hold 15,000 to 20,000 clones, with around four fifths observed a single time. Germline V gene lookup returns CDR1 SGHDN and CDR2 FVKESK. This CDR3 has 14 residues. The V end was cut by 0 bases, the J end by 4 bases, with 9 bases between. This specimen was unsorted PBMCs, taken 2.1 to 2.2 years before starting antiretroviral therapy. The J gene is TRBJ1-1, the V gene TRBV14; no definite D call. This clonotype was obtained from a man aged 30 to 45 with HIV. The CDR3 loop is CASSQDYLSTEAFF. In DNA, the CDR3 is TGTGCCAGCAGCCAAGATTATTTGAGCACTGAAGCTTTCTTT.